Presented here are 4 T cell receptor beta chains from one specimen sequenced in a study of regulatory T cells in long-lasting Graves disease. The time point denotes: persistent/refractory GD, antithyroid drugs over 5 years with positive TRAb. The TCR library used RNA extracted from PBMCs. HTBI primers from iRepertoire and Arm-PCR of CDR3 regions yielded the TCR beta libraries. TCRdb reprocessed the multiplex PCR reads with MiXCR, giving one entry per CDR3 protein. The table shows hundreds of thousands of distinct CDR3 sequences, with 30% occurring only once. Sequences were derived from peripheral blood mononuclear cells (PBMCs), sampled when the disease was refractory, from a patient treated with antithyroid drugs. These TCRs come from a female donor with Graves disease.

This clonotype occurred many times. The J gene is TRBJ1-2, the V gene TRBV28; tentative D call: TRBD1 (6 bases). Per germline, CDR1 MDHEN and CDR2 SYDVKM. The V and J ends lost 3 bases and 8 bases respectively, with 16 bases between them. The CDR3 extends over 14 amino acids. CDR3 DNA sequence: TGTGCCAGCAGTTTGACGGGGGGCCCTGGCGGCTACACCTTC. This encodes CASSLTGGPGGYTF.

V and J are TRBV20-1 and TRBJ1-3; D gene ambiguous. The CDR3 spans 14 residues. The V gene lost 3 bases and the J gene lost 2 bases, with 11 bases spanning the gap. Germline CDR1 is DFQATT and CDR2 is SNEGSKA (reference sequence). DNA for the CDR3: TGCAGTGCTAGCCAGGAGACGGCTGGAAACACCATATATTTT. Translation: CSASQETAGNTIYF.

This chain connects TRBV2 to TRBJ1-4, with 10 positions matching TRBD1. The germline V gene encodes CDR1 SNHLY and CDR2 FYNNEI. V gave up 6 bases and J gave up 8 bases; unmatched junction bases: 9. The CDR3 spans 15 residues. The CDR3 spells CASRKLRDRGEKLFF. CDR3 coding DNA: TGTGCCAGCAGGAAGCTCCGGGACAGGGGCGAAAAACTGTTTTTT.

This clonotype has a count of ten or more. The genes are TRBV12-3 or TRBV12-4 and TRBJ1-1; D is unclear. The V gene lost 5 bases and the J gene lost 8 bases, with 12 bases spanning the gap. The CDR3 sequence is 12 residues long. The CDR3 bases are TGTGCCAGCAGTCAAAACCGGGCGGAAGCTTTCTTT. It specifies CASSQNRAEAFF.